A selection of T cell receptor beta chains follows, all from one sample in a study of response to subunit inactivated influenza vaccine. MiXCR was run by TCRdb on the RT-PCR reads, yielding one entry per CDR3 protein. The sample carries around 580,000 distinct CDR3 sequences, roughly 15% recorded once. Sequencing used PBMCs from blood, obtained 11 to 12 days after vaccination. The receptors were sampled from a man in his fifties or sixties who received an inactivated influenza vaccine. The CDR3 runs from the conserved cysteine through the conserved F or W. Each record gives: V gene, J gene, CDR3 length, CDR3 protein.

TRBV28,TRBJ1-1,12,CASSKYYTEAFF
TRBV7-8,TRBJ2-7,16,CASSRTGGVPPYEQYF
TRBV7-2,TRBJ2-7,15,CASSYLAGGGFEQYF
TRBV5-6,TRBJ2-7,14,CASSLGWSSYEQYF
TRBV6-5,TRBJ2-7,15,CASSYSDRGSYEQYF
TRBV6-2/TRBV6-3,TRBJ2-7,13,CASRTGQGPEQYF
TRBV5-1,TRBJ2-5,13,CASSWTTEETQYF
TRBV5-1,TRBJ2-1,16,CASSLLPGTGGNEQFF
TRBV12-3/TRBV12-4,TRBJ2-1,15,CASSRTSGSVNEQFF
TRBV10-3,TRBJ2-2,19,CAISQRQTGGTGNTGELFF
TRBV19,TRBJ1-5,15,CASSMRRNSNQPQHF
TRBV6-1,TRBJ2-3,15,CASSEGPLSTDTQYF
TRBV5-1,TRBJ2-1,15,CASSPSSGTRDEQFF
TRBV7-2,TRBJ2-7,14,CASSLAGGLYEQYF
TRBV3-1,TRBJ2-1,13,CASRSINYNEQFF
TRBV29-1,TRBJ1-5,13,CSVTRGSNQPQHF